This TCR beta chain was observed in a study of regulatory T cells. Amplification used 52 TRBV primers and 13 TRBJ primers. Repertoires were generated with immunoSEQ multiplex PCR, while TCRdb's copy carries only in-frame clones and drops some. In the table there are under 45,000 clones, roughly 90% of which are singletons. At testing, patients were 2 to 39 years old, with reduced naive and increased memory T-cell proportions. CD4+ T cells were divided by sorting: CD25-high CD127-low Tregs, CD25-low CD127-high conventional cells. Overall study findings and caveats: Hydrophobic residues at CDR3 positions 6 and 7 were enriched in conventional CD4+ T cells of CD3G-deficient patients. Patient repertoires had restricted TRB V-J pairs and skewed V and J usage, most in Tregs.

With respect to this clone: No antigen is known for it.

Trimming stripped 1 base from V and 0 bases from J, with 15 bases between. The CDR3 totals 17 residues. The germline V gene has CDR1 MGHRA and CDR2 YSYEKL. The sample comprised conventional CD4+ T cells sorted from blood. This sequence originates from a person aged 18 to 35 with CD3G deficiency. V gene TRBV4-1 combines with J gene TRBJ1-2; weak D call: TRBD1 (5 bases). CDR3 nucleotide sequence: TGCGCCAGCAGCCAAGTTTTCACGAGGGGTTCTAACTATGGCTACACCTTC. Encoded protein: CASSQVFTRGSNYGYTF.